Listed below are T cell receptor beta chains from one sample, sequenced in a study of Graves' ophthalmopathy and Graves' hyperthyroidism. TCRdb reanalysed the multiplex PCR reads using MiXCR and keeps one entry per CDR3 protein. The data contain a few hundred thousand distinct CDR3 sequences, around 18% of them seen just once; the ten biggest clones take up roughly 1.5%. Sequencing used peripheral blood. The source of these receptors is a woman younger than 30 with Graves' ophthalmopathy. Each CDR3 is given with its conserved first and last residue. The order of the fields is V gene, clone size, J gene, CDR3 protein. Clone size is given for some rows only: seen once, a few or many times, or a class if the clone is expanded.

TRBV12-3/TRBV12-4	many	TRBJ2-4	CASSARGGVQYF
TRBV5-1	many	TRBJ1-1	CASSFTGFSDTEAFF
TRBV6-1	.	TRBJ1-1	CASRRTGADTEAFF
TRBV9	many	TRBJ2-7	CASSMGGTPFYEQYF
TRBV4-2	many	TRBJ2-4	CASSQPQGGGSKNIQYF
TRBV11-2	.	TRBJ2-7	CASSFWREVSYEQYF
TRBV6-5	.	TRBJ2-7	CASSYRGQESYEQYF
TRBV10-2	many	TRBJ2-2	CASRRSGGGKGGELFF
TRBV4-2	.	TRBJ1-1	CASSQEGGWGTEAFF
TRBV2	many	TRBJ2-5	CASVGGTKQETQYF
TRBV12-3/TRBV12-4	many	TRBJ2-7	CASSLFGGGLEQYF
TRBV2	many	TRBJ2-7	CASSTRQGRNEQYF
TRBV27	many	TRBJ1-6	CASSGQGVSSPLHF
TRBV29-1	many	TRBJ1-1	CSAGGGTEAFF
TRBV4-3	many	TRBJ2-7	CASSQSQNSYEQYF
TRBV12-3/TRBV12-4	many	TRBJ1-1	CASSRDTEAFF
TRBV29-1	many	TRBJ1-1	CSGSELRSNTEAFF
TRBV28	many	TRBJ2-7	CASRLTGDVTYEQYF
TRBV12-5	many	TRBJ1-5	CASGLGRGPQHF
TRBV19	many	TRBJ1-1	CASSFRGTGNTEAFF
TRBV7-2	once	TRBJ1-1	CASSPRGSTEAFF
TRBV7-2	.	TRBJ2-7	CASSRLAASSYEQYF
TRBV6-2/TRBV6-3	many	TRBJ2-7	CASRRIDRSYEQYF
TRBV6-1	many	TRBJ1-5	CASSEAPVAINQPQHF